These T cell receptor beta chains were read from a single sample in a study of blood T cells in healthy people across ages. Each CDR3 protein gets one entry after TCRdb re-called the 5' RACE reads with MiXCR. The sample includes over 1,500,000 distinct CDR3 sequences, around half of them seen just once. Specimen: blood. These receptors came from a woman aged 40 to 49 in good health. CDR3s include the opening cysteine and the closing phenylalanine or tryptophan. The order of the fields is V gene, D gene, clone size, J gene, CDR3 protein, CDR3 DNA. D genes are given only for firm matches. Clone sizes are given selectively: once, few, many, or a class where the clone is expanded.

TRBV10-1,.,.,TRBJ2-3,CASSVEAATTDTQYF,TGCGCCAGCAGTGTGGAGGCAGCGACCACAGATACGCAGTATTTT
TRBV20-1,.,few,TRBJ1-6,CSAPPGRSSYNSPLHF,TGCAGTGCCCCCCCTGGACGGAGCTCCTATAATTCACCCCTCCACTTT
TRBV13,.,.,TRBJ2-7,CASSSAFSGQGIGEQYF,.
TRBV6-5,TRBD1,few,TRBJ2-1,CASRDRDRGYNEQFF,TGTGCCAGCAGAGACCGGGACAGGGGGTACAATGAGCAGTTCTTC
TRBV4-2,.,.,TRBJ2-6,CASSQERAPGANVLTF,TGTGCCAGCAGCCAGGAAAGGGCGCCTGGGGCCAACGTCCTGACTTTC
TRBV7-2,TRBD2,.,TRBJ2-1,CASSLELAGSDSYNEQFF,TGTGCCAGCAGCTTAGAACTAGCGGGGAGCGACTCCTACAATGAGCAGTTCTTC
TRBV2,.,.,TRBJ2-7,CASSEDRISYEQYF,TGTGCCAGCAGTGAGGACAGAATTTCCTACGAGCAGTACTTC
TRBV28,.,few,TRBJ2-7,CASSQAPTYEQYF,TGTGCCAGCAGTCAAGCGCCCACCTACGAGCAGTACTTC
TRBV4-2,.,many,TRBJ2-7,CASSQESYEQYF,TGCGCCAGCAGCCAAGAGTCATACGAGCAGTACTTC
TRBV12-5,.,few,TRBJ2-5,CASGAGQTTGETQYF,TGTGCTAGTGGGGCGGGACAGACCACGGGAGAGACCCAGTACTTC
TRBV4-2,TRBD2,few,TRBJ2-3,CASSQETTLASGGESTDTQYF,TGTGCCAGCAGCCAAGAAACGACTTTGGCTAGCGGGGGGGAAAGCACAGATACGCAGTATTTT
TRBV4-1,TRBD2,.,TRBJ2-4,CASSRGLASYIQYF,TGCGCCAGCAGCCGCGGACTAGCGTCTTACATTCAGTACTTC
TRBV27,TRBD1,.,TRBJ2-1,CASSLGTGYVEQFF,TGTGCCAGCAGTTTAGGGACAGGGTACGTTGAGCAGTTCTTC
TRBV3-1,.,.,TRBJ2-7,CASSQVLLLGRSEQYF,TGTGCCAGCAGCCAAGTCCTACTCCTAGGGAGGAGTGAGCAGTACTTC
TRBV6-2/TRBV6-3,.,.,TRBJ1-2,CASRPNVAANYGYTF,TGTGCCAGCAGACCCAACGTCGCGGCTAACTATGGCTACACCTTC
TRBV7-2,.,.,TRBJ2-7,CASCPVGGEGAYEQYF,TGTGCCAGCTGCCCAGTCGGCGGGGAAGGGGCCTACGAGCAGTACTTC
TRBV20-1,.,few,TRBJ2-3,CSAAGTRTADTQYF,TGCAGTGCCGCCGGGACAAGAACAGCAGATACGCAGTATTTT
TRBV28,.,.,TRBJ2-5,CASTGGTETQYF,TGTGCCAGCACCGGAGGGACCGAGACCCAGTACTTC
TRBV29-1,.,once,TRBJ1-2,CSVPGPHGYTF,TGCAGCGTTCCCGGGCCCCATGGCTACACCTTC
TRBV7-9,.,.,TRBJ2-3,CASSLLETDTQYF,TGTGCCAGCAGCTTACTAGAAACAGATACGCAGTATTTT
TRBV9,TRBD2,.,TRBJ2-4,CASSPRGASGSLEAKNIQYF,TGTGCCAGCAGCCCACGCGGGGCTAGCGGGAGTTTGGAAGCCAAAAACATTCAGTACTTC
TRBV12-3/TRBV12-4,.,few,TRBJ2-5,CAASRGGETQYF,TGTGCCGCGTCCAGGGGAGGAGAGACCCAGTACTTC
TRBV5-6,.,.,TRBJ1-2,CASSSSPYGYTF,TGTGCCAGCAGTTCCAGTCCCTATGGCTACACCTTC
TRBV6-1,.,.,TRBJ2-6,CASSVWFSGANVLTF,TGTGCCAGCAGTGTGTGGTTCTCTGGGGCCAACGTCCTGACTTTC
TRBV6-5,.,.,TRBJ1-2,CASSYEGFTRKDGYTF,TGTGCCAGCAGTTACGAGGGGTTCACACGGAAGGATGGCTACACCTTC
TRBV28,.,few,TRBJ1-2,CASKQLNYGYTF,TGTGCCAGCAAGCAACTCAACTATGGCTACACCTTC
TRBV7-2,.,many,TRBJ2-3,CASSLWTDTQYF,TGTGCCAGCAGCTTATGGACAGATACGCAGTATTTT
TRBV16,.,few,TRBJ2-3,CASSRPGVRSDTQYF,TGTGCCAGCAGCCGCCCGGGGGTACGGTCAGATACGCAGTATTTT
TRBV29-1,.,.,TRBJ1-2,CSVEDASDGGYTF,TGCAGCGTTGAAGACGCGTCAGACGGTGGCTACACCTTC
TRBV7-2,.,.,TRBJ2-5,CASSLGGLWGETQYF,TGTGCCAGCAGCTTAGGGGGCCTCTGGGGAGAGACCCAGTACTTC
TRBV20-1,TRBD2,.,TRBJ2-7,CSATTSAAAYEQYF,TGCAGTGCCACAACTAGCGCCGCGGCCTACGAGCAGTACTTC
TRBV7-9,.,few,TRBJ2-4,CASSTRDWLPGEQYF,TGTGCCAGCAGCACCCGGGACTGGTTGCCGGGTGAGCAGTACTTC
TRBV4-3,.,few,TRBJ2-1,CASSQEVGPISYNEQFF,TGCGCCAGCAGCCAAGAGGTCGGACCAATCTCCTACAATGAGCAGTTCTTC
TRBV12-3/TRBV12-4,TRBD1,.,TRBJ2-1,CASTGQGAYNEQFF,TGTGCCAGCACCGGACAGGGGGCCTACAATGAGCAGTTCTTC
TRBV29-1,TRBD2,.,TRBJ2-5,CSAGGAGEQYF,TGCAGCGCCGGGGGGGCGGGTGAGCAGTACTTC
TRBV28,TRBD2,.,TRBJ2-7,CASSSLGLAGVEQYF,TGTGCCAGCAGTTCATTGGGTCTAGCGGGGGTCGAGCAGTACTTC
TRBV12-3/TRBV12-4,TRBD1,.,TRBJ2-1,CAGSFRDRGTNEQFF,TGTGCCGGCAGTTTTAGGGACAGGGGTACCAATGAGCAGTTCTTC
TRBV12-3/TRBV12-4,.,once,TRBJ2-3,CASSLRVGADAQYF,TGTGCCAGCAGTTTAAGAGTGGGGGCAGATGCGCAGTATTTT
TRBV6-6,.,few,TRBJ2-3,CASRSTLPQWADTQYF,TGTGCCAGCAGATCCACCCTGCCCCAATGGGCAGATACGCAGTATTTT
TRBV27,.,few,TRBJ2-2,CASSLSTGRGELFF,TGTGCCAGCAGTTTATCCACAGGGAGGGGGGAGCTGTTTTTT
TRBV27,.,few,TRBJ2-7,CASSFTQLTPYEQYF,TGTGCCAGCAGTTTCACCCAGCTTACTCCCTACGAGCAGTACTTC
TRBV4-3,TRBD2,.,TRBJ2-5,CASSQAGGQTQYF,TGCGCCAGCAGCCAAGCGGGGGGACAGACCCAGTACTTC
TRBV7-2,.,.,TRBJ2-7,CASSRDGRYEQYF,TGTGCCAGCAGCCGGGACGGCCGCTACGAGCAGTACTTC
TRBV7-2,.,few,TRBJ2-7,CATLAGRLGEQYF,TGTGCCACCCTCGCTGGGAGGCTGGGCGAGCAGTACTTC
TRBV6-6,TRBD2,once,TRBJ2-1,CASSYGGTSGNEQFF,TGTGCCAGCAGTTACGGTGGGACTAGCGGAAATGAGCAGTTCTTC
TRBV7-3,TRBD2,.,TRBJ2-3,CASSLKGTSGGAPDTQYF,TGTGCCAGCAGCCTCAAGGGGACTAGCGGGGGGGCCCCAGATACGCAGTATTTT
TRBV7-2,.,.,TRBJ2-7,CASSLGQAHTYEQYF,TGTGCCAGCAGCTTAGGGCAGGCACATACCTACGAGCAGTACTTC
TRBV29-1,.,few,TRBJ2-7,CSASGIAYEQYF,TGCAGCGCCTCCGGGATAGCCTACGAGCAGTACTTC
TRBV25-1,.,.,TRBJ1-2,CASSDTRHQFYGYTF,TGTGCCAGCAGTGATACAAGACATCAGTTTTATGGCTACACCTTC
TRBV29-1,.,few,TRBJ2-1,CSVLFAGSVNYESYNEQFF,TGCAGCGTTTTATTTGCGGGGTCCGTTAATTATGAGTCCTACAATGAGCAGTTCTTC
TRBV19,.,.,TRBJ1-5,CASSIDRRYNQPQHF,TGTGCCAGTAGTATAGATCGACGGTACAATCAGCCCCAGCATTTT
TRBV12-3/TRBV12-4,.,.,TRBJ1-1,CASSFTDTEAFF,TGTGCCAGCAGTTTTACGGACACTGAAGCTTTCTTT